This TCR beta chain is from a study of PD-1 and CTLA-4 blockade in melanoma (dated by TCRdb to about 2021). In terms of the full investigation: The study compared how PD-1 blockade and CTLA-4 blockade affected the melanoma-reactive CD8 T cell response in patients with melanoma.

The CDR3 runs 16 amino acids, cysteine and phenylalanine included. The kept DNA is CDR3 alone, 48 bases in frame from the first base. CDR1 and CDR2, looked up from the germline V gene, are MNHEY and SVGAGI. V and J are trimmed by 2 bases and 0 bases, and the gene matches miss 1 base of the junction. To prepare the library, the immunoSEQ multiplex PCR assay was applied. TCRdb took over this immuneACCESS table, retaining in-frame rearrangements with V and J assigned. Such tables are incomplete; in checked studies, under half of the missing clones stem from an unresolved V gene, and the remainder is unexplained. This sample lists tens of thousands of clones; approximately 90% were detected once. The ten largest clonotypes hold 7.8% of the sample. In its sample, this clone was seen a few times. There is no known antigen for this receptor. No much larger clonotype is one base removed from it; base qualities were not supplied.

The receptor was derived from a human donor with melanoma. The material was CD8+ T cells from peripheral blood, obtained before anti-PD-1 treatment. This chain is built from TRBV6-5 and TRBJ2-6; 7 middle bases align to TRBD1. This receptor carries the CDR3 CASSYTGASGANVLTF. The nucleotide sequence reads as follows: TGTGCCAGCAGTTACACAGGGGCCTCTGGGGCCAACGTCCTGACTTTC.